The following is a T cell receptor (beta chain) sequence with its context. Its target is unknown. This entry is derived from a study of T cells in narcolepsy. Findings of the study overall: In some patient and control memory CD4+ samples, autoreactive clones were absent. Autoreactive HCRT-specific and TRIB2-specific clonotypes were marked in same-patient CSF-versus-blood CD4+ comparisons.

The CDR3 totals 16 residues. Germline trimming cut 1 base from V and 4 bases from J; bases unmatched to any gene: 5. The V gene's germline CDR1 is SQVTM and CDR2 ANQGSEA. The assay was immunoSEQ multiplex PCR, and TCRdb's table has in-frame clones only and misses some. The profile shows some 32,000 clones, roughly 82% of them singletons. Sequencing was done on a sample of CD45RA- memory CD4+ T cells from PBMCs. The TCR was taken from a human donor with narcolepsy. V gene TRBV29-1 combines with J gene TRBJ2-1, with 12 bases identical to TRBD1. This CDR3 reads CSVEGGQGAGYNEQFF. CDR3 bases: TGCAGCGTTGAAGGGGGACAGGGGGCGGGGTACAATGAGCAGTTCTTC.